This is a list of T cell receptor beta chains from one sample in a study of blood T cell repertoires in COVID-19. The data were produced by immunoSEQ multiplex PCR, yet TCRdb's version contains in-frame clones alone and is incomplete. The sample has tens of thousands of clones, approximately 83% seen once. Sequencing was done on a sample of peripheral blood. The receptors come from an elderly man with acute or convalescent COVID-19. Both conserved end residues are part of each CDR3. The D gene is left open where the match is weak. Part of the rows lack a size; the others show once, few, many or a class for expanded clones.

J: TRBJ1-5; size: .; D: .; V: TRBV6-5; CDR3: CASRMLALNQPQHF; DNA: TGTGCCAGCAGAATGCTAGCACTTAATCAGCCCCAGCATTTT
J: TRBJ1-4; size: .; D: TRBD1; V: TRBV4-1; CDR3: CASSPRDREEEKLFF; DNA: TGCGCCAGCAGCCCACGGGACAGGGAAGAAGAAAAACTGTTTTTT
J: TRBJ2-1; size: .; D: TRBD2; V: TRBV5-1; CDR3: CASSLGGTTSPHEQFF; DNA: TGCGCCAGCAGCTTGGGGGGGACTACTAGCCCCCATGAGCAGTTCTTC
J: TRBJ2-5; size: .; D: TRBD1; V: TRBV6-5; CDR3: CASSFRRTGGETQYF; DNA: TGTGCCAGCAGTTTCCGCCGCACAGGGGGAGAGACCCAGTACTTC
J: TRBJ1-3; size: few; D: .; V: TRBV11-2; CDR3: CASSLGTAIYDAGNTIYF; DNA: TGTGCCAGCAGCTTAGGGACAGCTATCTACGACGCTGGAAACACCATATATTTT
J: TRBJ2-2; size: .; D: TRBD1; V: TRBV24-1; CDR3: CATSDFLAGGTGELFF; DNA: TGTGCCACCAGTGATTTTTTGGCAGGGGGCACCGGGGAGCTGTTTTTT
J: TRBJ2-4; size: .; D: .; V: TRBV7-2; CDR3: CASSLTGGDIQYF; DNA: TGTGCCAGCAGCTTAACAGGGGGGGACATTCAGTACTTC
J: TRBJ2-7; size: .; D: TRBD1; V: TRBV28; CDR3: CASSTGGAYEQYF; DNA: TGTGCCAGCAGCACAGGGGGAGCCTACGAGCAGTACTTC
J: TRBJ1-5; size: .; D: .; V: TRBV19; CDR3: CASSSLTGTPPHHF; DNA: TGTGCCAGTAGTAGCCTCACCGGGACACCGCCCCACCATTTT
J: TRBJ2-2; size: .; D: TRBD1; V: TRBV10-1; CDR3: CASRTDRGAGELFF; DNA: TGCGCCAGCAGAACGGACAGGGGGGCCGGGGAGCTGTTTTTT
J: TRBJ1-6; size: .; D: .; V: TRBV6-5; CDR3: CASSYSGEVVLHF; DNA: TGTGCCAGCAGTTACTCCGGGGAGGTAGTCCTCCACTTT
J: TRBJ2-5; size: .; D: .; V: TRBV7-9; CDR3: CASSTQGGETQYF; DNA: TGTGCCAGCAGCACCCAGGGTGGAGAGACCCAGTACTTC
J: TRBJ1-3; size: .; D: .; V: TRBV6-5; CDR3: CASSRSGPGNTIYF; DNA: TGTGCCAGCAGTCGGTCAGGGCCTGGAAACACCATATATTTT
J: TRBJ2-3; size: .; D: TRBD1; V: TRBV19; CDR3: CATTTGGSTDTQYF; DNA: TGTGCCACTACGACAGGGGGGAGCACAGATACGCAGTATTTT
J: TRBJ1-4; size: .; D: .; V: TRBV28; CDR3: CASTVRSNEKLFF; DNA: TGTGCCAGCACTGTGCGGAGCAATGAAAAACTGTTTTTT
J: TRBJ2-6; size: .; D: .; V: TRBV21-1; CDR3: CASPPDREGSGANVLTF; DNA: TGTGCCAGCCCACCAGACAGGGAAGGTTCTGGGGCCAACGTCCTGACTTTC
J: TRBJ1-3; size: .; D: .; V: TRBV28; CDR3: CASSLLSAGFIGNTIYF; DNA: TGTGCCAGCAGTTTATTGAGCGCCGGGTTTATCGGAAACACCATATATTTT
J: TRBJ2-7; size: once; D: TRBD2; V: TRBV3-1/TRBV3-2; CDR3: CASSPGRRLAGGPYEQYF; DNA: TGTGCCAGCAGCCCGGGACGGAGACTAGCGGGAGGGCCCTACGAGCAGTACTTC
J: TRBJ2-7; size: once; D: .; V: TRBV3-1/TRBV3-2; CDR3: CASSQGLSGGEQYF; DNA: TGTGCCAGCAGCCAAGGGCTATCCGGGGGCGAGCAGTACTTC
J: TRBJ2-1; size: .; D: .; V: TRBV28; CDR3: CASSLYGRDNEQFF; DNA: TGTGCCAGCAGTTTATATGGCAGGGACAATGAGCAGTTCTTC
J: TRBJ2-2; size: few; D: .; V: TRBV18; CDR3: CASSPLFGVTGELFF; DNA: TGTGCCAGCTCACCACTGTTCGGGGTCACCGGGGAGCTGTTTTTT
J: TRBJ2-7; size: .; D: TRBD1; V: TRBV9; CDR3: CASSLGQDPSYEQYF; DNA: TGTGCCAGCAGCCTCGGACAGGACCCCTCCTACGAGCAGTACTTC
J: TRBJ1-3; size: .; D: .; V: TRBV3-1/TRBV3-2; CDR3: CASSRGEGGASGNTIYF; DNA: TGTGCCAGCAGCCGCGGGGAGGGGGGAGCCTCTGGAAACACCATATATTTT
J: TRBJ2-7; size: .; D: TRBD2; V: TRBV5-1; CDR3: CASSLLAGAFSYEQYF; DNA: TGCGCCAGCAGCTTGCTAGCGGGGGCATTCTCCTACGAGCAGTACTTC
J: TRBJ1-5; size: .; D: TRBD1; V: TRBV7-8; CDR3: CASSGTDSNQPQHF; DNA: TGTGCCAGCAGCGGGACAGATAGCAATCAGCCCCAGCATTTT
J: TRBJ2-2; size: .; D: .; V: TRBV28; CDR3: CASRMRDFNTGELFF; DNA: TGTGCCAGCAGGATGCGGGACTTCAACACCGGGGAGCTGTTTTTT
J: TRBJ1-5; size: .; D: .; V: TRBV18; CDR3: CASSPTDSNQPQHF; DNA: TGTGCCAGCTCCCCGACAGATAGCAATCAGCCCCAGCATTTT
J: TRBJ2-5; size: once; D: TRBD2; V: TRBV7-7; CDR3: CASSLAWRGGQETQYF; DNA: TGTGCTAGCAGCTTAGCGTGGCGGGGGGGCCAAGAGACCCAGTACTTC